These 5 T cell receptor beta chains originate from one sample sequenced in a study of regulatory T cells in long-lasting Graves disease. Time point given: newly diagnosed GD, antithyroid drugs for less than 3 months. The TCR library was prepared using RNA isolated from PBMCs. To make TCR beta libraries, researchers used iRepertoire HTBI primers and Arm-PCR of CDR3 regions. Using its own MiXCR run on the multiplex PCR reads, TCRdb lists one record per CDR3 protein. This sample has some 240,000 distinct CDR3 sequences; roughly 19% occur once, and the top ten carry 12%. These data also formed part of another study, on T cells in Graves' hyperthyroidism and ophthalmopathy.

The specimen comprised peripheral blood mononuclear cells (PBMCs), sampled at new diagnosis, from a patient treated with antithyroid drugs. The origin of the receptors is a woman in her 30s with Graves disease.

This chain joins TRBV24-1 and TRBJ1-5; a weak D match, TRBD1 (5 bases). The CDR3 length is 14 residues. V was cut by 7 bases and J by 0 bases, with 9 bases left in between. Germline V gene lookup returns CDR1 KGHDR and CDR2 SFDVKD. CDR3 amino acids: CATSATVSNQPQHF. The CDR3, as DNA: TGTGCCACCAGCGCGACAGTTAGCAATCAGCCCCAGCATTTT.

This clonotype was seen ten or more times. CDR3 amino acids: CASSLVTDGEAFF. Here the CDR3 DNA reads TGTGCCAGCAGCCTTGTTACCGACGGTGAAGCTTTCTTT. The V gene is TRBV16, the J gene TRBJ1-1; unclear D gene. The CDR3 contains 13 residues. Trimming removed 4 bases at V and 7 bases at J, with 13 bases between. Germline V gives CDR1 KGHSY, CDR2 FQNENV. The full variable domain, rest sourced from reference TRBV16 and TRBJ1-1, is GEEVAQTPKHLVRGEGQKAKLYCAPIKGHSYVFWYQQVLKNEFKFLISFQNENVFDETGMPKERFSAKCLPNSPCSLEIQATKLEDSAVYFCASSLVTDGEAFFGQGTRLTVV.

This clonotype appeared many times. The chain has TRBV28 and TRBJ1-2; the match to TRBD1 covers 7 bases. CDR1 and CDR2 from the germline V gene are MDHEN and SYDVKM. The V and J ends lost 8 bases and 6 bases, in that order; junction bases with no gene match: 12. CDR3 length: 14 residues. The CDR3 loop reads CASRVLLGGDGYTF. The CDR3, as DNA: TGTGCCAGCCGGGTTCTCTTAGGGGGCGATGGCTACACCTTC.

This clonotype was detected ten times or more. J is TRBJ2-7 and V is TRBV27; 8 nucleotides line up with TRBD1. With 4 bases clipped from V and 2 bases from J, the junction kept 7 bases outside the gene matches. Germline V gene data show CDR1 as MNHEY and CDR2 as SMNVEV (reference sequence). CDR3 size: 15 residues. The CDR3 DNA is TGTGCCAGCAGTTCCCCCGGACAGGGCGCCTACGAGCAGTACTTC. Amino acids: CASSSPGQGAYEQYF.

This clonotype showed up many times. The V and J genes are TRBV20-1 and TRBJ2-5; 11 bases align to TRBD2. The CDR3 has 13 residues. Germline V lookup: CDR1 DFQATT, CDR2 SNEGSKA (reference sequence). Trimming took 6 bases from V and 5 from J; bases not matched to a gene: 5. The CDR3, as DNA: TGCAGTGCCAAACTAGCGGGAGTGGAGACCCAGTACTTC. Residues: CSAKLAGVETQYF.